These 19 T cell receptor beta chains originate from one sample sequenced in a study of PD-1 blockade in classical Hodgkin lymphoma. Libraries were prepared by immunoSEQ multiplex PCR; TCRdb keeps only in-frame clonotypes and omits some of them. The sample has about 28,000 clones, 65% to 75% seen once. Exposure to brentuximab vedotin varied, and each patient had relapsed following autologous stem cell transplantation. The sample consisted of peripheral blood mononuclear cells (PBMCs), taken before the second cycle of nivolumab. These receptors originate from a human donor with classical Hodgkin lymphoma.

The chain joins TRBV9 to TRBJ1-6; 7 bases line up with TRBD1. This CDR3 region has 14 residues. Germline loops: CDR1 SGDLS, CDR2 YYNGEE. The junction had 4 bases not matched to a gene; V was cut back by 0 bases and J by 10 bases. The CDR3 here is CASSVGAGGSPLHF. CDR3 in DNA: TGTGCCAGCAGCGTAGGTGCAGGGGGATCACCCCTCCACTTT.

By proportion, this clone is medium-sized. V and J are TRBV5-1 and TRBJ2-7, with D perhaps assigned TRBD1 or TRBD2 (5 bases each). The germline V gene encodes CDR1 SGHRS and CDR2 YFSETQ. CDR3 size: 17 residues. The ends were cut back, 6 bases at V and 7 bases at J, with 29 bases in the middle. The CDR3 nucleotides read TGCGCCAGCAACCAGGGAAGGCAGGCGGGCACCTGGCGGGAGCAGTACTTC. Residues: CASNQGRQAGTWREQYF.

This clone was found many times. V usage is TRBV4-3 and J usage is TRBJ1-3; D not resolved. Germline CDR1 reads LGHNA; CDR2 reads YSLEER. This CDR3 is 14 amino acids long. Trimming cost V 1 base and J 4 bases, with 8 bases left between them. CDR3 region: CASSQGRSGNTIYF. The CDR3 region has the DNA TGCGCCAGCAGCCAAGGTCGGAGCGGAAACACCATATATTTT.

The chain employs TRBV19 and TRBJ1-1; D is unresolved. CDR1 is LNHDA, CDR2 SQIVND, per germline (reference sequence). V gave up 6 bases and J gave up 2 bases, with 10 bases separating them. This CDR3 has 13 residues. Here the CDR3 DNA reads TGTGCCAGTAGCATACGAGGCAACACTGAAGCTTTCTTT. The encoded protein is CASSIRGNTEAFF.

This clone was detected only a few times. This chain uses TRBV19 with TRBJ1-5, with a tentative D call TRBD1 (5 bases). The CDR3 extends over 14 amino acids. V shed 8 bases and J shed 4 bases, with 15 bases lying between them. Germline-derived CDR1 and CDR2 are LNHDA and SQIVND (reference sequence). CDR3 sequence: CASSFRDRNQPQHF. CDR3 coding DNA: TGTGCCAGTTCGTTCAGGGATCGGAATCAGCCCCAGCATTTT. Complete variable domain (other parts from reference TRBV19 and TRBJ1-5): DGGITQSPKYLFRKEGQNVTLSCEQNLNHDAMYWYRQDPGQGLRLIYYSQIVNDFQKGDIAEGYSVSREKKESFPLTVTSAQKNPTAFYLCASSFRDRNQPQHFGDGTRLSIL.

On this clone: At one of its ends the junction is not consistent with the germline gene, which may arise from a read error. The chain recombines TRBV10-3 with TRBJ1-2; D might be TRBD1 (5 bases). The CDR3 consists of 15 residues. Germline loops: CDR1 ENHRY, CDR2 SYGVKD. The chain's CDR3 is CASSYTTTGTYGYTF. CDR3 bases: TGTGCCAGCAGTTACACAACTACAGGAACCTATGGCTACACCTTC.

As regards this clone: The same CDR3 can be traced to other DNA sequences in this sample. The genes are TRBV9 and TRBJ2-2; D assignment may be TRBD1 or TRBD2 (5 bases each). The germline V gene has CDR1 SGDLS and CDR2 YYNGEE. The CDR3 extends over 15 amino acids. V was pared by 1 base and J by 4 bases, with 11 bases between. In nucleotides, the CDR3 is TGTGCCAGCAGCGTATGGGGGAGAGGCACCGGGGAGCTGTTTTTT. Protein sequence: CASSVWGRGTGELFF.

The chain carries TRBV18 and TRBJ1-2; no definite D call. V was shortened by 1 base and J by 2 bases, with 8 bases between the two germline ends. CDR1 is KGHSH and CDR2 is LQKENI in the germline V gene. There are 14 residues in the CDR3. The CDR3 nucleotides are TGTGCCAGCTCACCACGGGGTGGAAACTATGGCTACACCTTC. The encoded protein is CASSPRGGNYGYTF.

The rearrangement joins TRBV28 to TRBJ1-3; unclear D gene. This CDR3 has 12 residues. Germline V gives CDR1 MDHEN, CDR2 SYDVKM. Deletions cut 8 bases from V and 5 bases from J, with 10 bases between. This CDR3 is CASRTARNTIYF. The CDR3 DNA sequence: TGTGCCAGCCGGACTGCGCGAAACACCATATATTTT.

The V and J genes are TRBV5-4 and TRBJ1-2; D possibly corresponds to TRBD1 (5 bases). V was clipped by 3 bases and J by 8 bases, with 26 bases between them. The CDR3 has 17 residues. Germline V gives CDR1 SGHNT, CDR2 YYREEE (reference sequence). CDR3 sequence: CASSSGDRGLLLGGYTF. CDR3 nucleotide sequence: TGTGCCAGCAGCTCGGGGGACCGGGGCCTATTACTAGGGGGCTACACCTTC. The full variable domain, rest sourced from reference TRBV5-4 and TRBJ1-2, is ETGVTQSPTHLIKTRGQQVTLRCSSQSGHNTVSWYQQALGQGPQFIFQYYREEENGRGNFPPRFSGLQFPNYSSELNVNALELDDSALYLCASSSGDRGLLLGGYTFGSGTRLTVV.

This clone was detected a few times. This chain uses TRBV6-4 with TRBJ1-5; D not resolved. V was trimmed by 3 bases and J by 4 bases, leaving 4 bases between them. Germline V gene lookup returns CDR1 MRHNA and CDR2 SNTAGT. This CDR3 spans 12 amino acids. This chain's CDR3 is CASSDSNQPQHF. CDR3 nucleotides: TGTGCCAGCAGTGATAGTAATCAGCCCCAGCATTTT.

This chain uses TRBV7-2 with TRBJ2-7; unclear D gene. Germline V gene sequence: CDR1 SGHTA, CDR2 FQGNSA. The CDR3 runs to 12 residues. Trimming cost V 5 bases and J 6 bases, with 11 bases left between them. The CDR3, as DNA: TGTGCCAGCAGCCCTCAGGCGCGCGAGCAGTACTTC. Its translation is CASSPQAREQYF.

This chain's CDR3 is CASSLYGGADNEQFF. The CDR3 DNA follows: TGTGCCAGCAGCTTATACGGGGGGGCTGACAATGAGCAGTTCTTC. The chain couples TRBV7-2 to TRBJ2-1, with 8 bases that match TRBD2. This CDR3 has 15 amino acids. V dropped 2 bases and J dropped 5; count of bases not matched to a gene: 5. Germline V lookup: CDR1 SGHTA, CDR2 FQGNSA.

This chain uses TRBV5-1 with TRBJ2-3, with 7 bases matching TRBD2. Per the germline V gene, CDR1 is SGHRS and CDR2 is YFSETQ. The junction had 14 bases not matched to a gene; V was cut back by 4 bases and J by 3 bases. This CDR3 has 17 amino acids. CDR3 amino acids: CASSPSRGLLATDTQYF. The CDR3, as DNA: TGCGCCAGCAGCCCCTCCCGGGGCCTACTAGCGACAGATACGCAGTATTTT.

This clone came up a few times. The chain is built from TRBV19 and TRBJ1-5; no firm D call. V lost 5 bases, J lost 3 bases, and 5 bases lay in between. The CDR3 is 12 amino acids. The germline CDR1 and CDR2 sequences are LNHDA and SQIVND (reference sequence). The DNA for the CDR3 is TGTGCCAGTAGTTTCCTCAATCAGCCCCAGCATTTT. It translates to CASSFLNQPQHF.

Points on this clone: One junction end does not reproduce the germline sequence, and a read error may be involved. The genes are TRBV10-3 and TRBJ1-1, with TRBD1 as a possible D gene (6 bases). In germline, CDR1 is ENHRY, CDR2 SYGVKD. CDR3 length equals 13 residues. The CDR3 DNA follows: TGTGCCAGCAGTCTGGACAGGAACACTGAAGCTTTCTTT. Its translation: CASSLDRNTEAFF.

The gene calls are TRBV7-2 and TRBJ1-5, with TRBD1 identical over 11 bases. Per germline, CDR1 SGHTA and CDR2 FQGNSA. The V gene end was trimmed by 2 bases and the J gene end by 7 bases; junction bases not matched to a gene: 4. This CDR3 contains 15 residues. The CDR3 region has the DNA TGTGCCAGCAGCTTAACGGACAGGGGGCCACAGCCCCAGCATTTT. It translates to CASSLTDRGPQPQHF. Full variable domain (outside the CDR3, taken from reference TRBV7-2 and TRBJ1-5): GAGVSQSPSNKVTEKGKDVELRCDPISGHTALYWYRQSLGQGLEFLIYFQGNSAPDKSGLPSDRFSAERTGGSVSTLTIQRTQQEDSAVYLCASSLTDRGPQPQHFGDGTRLSIL.

The chain links TRBV27 to TRBJ1-1, with D possibly TRBD1 on 6 matching bases. This CDR3 comprises 14 residues. V lost 3 bases, J lost 2 bases, and 10 bases lay in between. Germline V CDR1 and CDR2: MNHEY, SMNVEV (reference sequence). CDR3 nucleotide sequence: TGTGCCAGCAGTTTCGGGACACCTAACACTGAAGCTTTCTTT. Translation gives CASSFGTPNTEAFF.

The chain has TRBV7-6 and TRBJ2-1; TRBD1 is a possible D gene (6 bases). Germline CDR1 SGHVS, CDR2 FNYEAQ. The CDR3 consists of 14 residues. V was pared by 3 bases and J by 5 bases, with 11 bases between. CDR3 nucleotides: TGTGCCAGCAGCTTTGACAGGACAAACAATGAGCAGTTCTTC. Translation gives CASSFDRTNNEQFF.